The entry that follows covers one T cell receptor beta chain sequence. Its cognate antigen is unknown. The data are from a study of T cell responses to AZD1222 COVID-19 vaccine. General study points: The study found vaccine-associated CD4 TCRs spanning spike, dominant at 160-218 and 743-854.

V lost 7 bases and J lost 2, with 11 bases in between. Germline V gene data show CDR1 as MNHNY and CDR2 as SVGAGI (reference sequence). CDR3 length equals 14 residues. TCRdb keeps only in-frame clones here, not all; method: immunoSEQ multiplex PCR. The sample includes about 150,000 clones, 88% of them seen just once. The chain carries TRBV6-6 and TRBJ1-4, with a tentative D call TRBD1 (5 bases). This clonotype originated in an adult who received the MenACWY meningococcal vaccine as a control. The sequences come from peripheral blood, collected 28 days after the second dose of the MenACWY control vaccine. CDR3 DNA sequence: TGTGCCAGCACCCCCGGGGCTACTAATGAAAAACTGTTTTTT. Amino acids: CASTPGATNEKLFF.